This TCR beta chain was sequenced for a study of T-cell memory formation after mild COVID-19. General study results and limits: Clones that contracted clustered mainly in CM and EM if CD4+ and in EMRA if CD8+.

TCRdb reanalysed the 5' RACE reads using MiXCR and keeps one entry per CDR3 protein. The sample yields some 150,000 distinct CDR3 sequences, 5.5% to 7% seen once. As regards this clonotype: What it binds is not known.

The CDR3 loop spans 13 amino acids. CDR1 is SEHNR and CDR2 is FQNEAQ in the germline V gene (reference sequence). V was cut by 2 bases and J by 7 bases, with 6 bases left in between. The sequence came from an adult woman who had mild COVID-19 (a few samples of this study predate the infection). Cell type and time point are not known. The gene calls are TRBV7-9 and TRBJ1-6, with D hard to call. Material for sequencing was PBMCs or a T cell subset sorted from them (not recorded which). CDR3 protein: CASSLRPNSPLHF. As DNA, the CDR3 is TGTGCCAGCAGCTTACGACCGAATTCACCCCTCCACTTT.